This TCR beta chain was identified in a study of early T cells in non-severe SARS-CoV-2 infection. The overall study: Bulk RNA taken from unsorted whole blood was sequenced, leaving chains unpaired.

V lost 4 bases to trimming and J lost 2 bases, with 16 bases between them. CDR1 and CDR2 from the germline V gene are SGHRS and YFSETQ. The CDR3 runs to 16 residues. The library protocol tagged individual cDNA molecules with unique molecular identifiers. TCRdb reanalysed the 5' RACE reads using MiXCR and keeps one entry per CDR3 protein. The sample records about 30,000 distinct CDR3 sequences, roughly 5.6% being singletons. This clonotype appeared many times. The genes are TRBV5-1 and TRBJ2-1; no clear D gene. The clonotype originates from an adult who was a healthcare worker with PCR-confirmed SARS-CoV-2 infection or an uninfected control (not recorded which). Sample: whole blood. Written as DNA, the CDR3 is TGCGCCAGCAGCGCCCAGGCTGGAGTTGCCTACAATGAGCAGTTCTTC. It specifies CASSAQAGVAYNEQFF.